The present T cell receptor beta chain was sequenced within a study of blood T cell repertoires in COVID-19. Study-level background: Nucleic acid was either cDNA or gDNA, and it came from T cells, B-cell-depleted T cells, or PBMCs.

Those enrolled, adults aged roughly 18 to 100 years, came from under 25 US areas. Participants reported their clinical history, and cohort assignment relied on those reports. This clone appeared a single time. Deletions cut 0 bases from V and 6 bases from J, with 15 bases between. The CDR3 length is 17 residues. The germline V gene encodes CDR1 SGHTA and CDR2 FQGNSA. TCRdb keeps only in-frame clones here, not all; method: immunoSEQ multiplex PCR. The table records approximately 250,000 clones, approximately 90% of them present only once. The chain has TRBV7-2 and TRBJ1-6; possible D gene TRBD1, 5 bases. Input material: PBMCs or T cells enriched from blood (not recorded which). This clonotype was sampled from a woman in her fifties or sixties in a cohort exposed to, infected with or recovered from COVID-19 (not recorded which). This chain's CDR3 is CASSLAGRGRGNSPLHF. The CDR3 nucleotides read TGTGCCAGCAGCTTAGCGGGGCGGGGGAGAGGTAATTCACCCCTCCACTTT. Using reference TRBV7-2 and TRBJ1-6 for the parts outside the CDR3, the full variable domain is GAGVSQSPSNKVTEKGKDVELRCDPISGHTALYWYRQSLGQGLEFLIYFQGNSAPDKSGLPSDRFSAERTGGSVSTLTIQRTQQEDSAVYLCASSLAGRGRGNSPLHFGNGTRLTVT.